A single sample gave rise to the 22 T cell receptor beta chains below, sequenced in a study of blood T cell repertoires in COVID-19. The table came from immunoSEQ multiplex PCR; TCRdb's copy has only in-frame clones and leaves some out. This sample carries roughly 140,000 clones, 84% of them seen once, and the ten largest clones take 7.2%. The sequenced sample consisted of peripheral blood. The receptors here all came from a woman in her 50s in a cohort sampled during active or convalescent COVID-19.

CDR3 sequence reads: CAWSRQANQPQHF. CDR3 coding DNA: TGTGCCTGGAGTCGGCAGGCTAATCAGCCCCAGCATTTT. The chain couples TRBV30 to TRBJ1-5; D is ambiguous. The CDR3 extends over 13 amino acids. The V gene lost 2 bases and the J gene lost 4 bases, with 9 bases spanning the gap. The germline gives CDR1 GTSNPN, CDR2 SVGIG (reference sequence).

This clone has a handful of counts. The chain has TRBV7-9 and TRBJ1-2, with D maybe TRBD1 (5 bases). The CDR3 is 16 amino acids. The V gene's germline CDR1 is SEHNR and CDR2 FQNEAQ (reference sequence). The V end was cut by 1 base, the J end by 4 bases, with 16 bases between. The DNA for the CDR3 is TGTGCCAGCAGCTTAGTGCCCCGACGGGACTCCTATGGCTACACCTTC. This translates into CASSLVPRRDSYGYTF.

V gene TRBV20-1 combines with J gene TRBJ2-1; D remains unclear. Germline CDR1 reads DFQATT; CDR2 reads SNEGSKA (reference sequence). The CDR3 loop spans 11 amino acids. The V end was cut by 7 bases, the J end by 9 bases, with 13 bases between. CDR3 amino acids: CSVQVLSEQFF. In DNA form, the CDR3 reads TGCAGTGTTCAGGTTCTGAGTGAGCAGTTCTTC.

The chain carries TRBV19 and TRBJ1-2; TRBD1 aligns across 8 bases. The germline gives CDR1 LNHDA, CDR2 SQIVND (reference sequence). This CDR3 is 14 amino acids long. V was pared by 8 bases and J by 8 bases, with 13 bases of the junction left unmatched. CDR3 nucleotides: TGTGCCAGTGTCCTCTCACACAGGGGGTCGGGCTACACCTTC. Protein sequence: CASVLSHRGSGYTF.

This chain joins TRBV6-5 and TRBJ2-3, with TRBD2 identical over 9 bases. J lost 2 bases, V lost 0 bases, and 3 bases had no gene match. The germline gives CDR1 MNHEY, CDR2 SVGAGI. The CDR3 consists of 16 residues. CDR3 protein: CASSYSGGGVTDTQYF. The CDR3 nucleotides are TGTGCCAGCAGTTACTCCGGCGGGGGGGTCACAGATACGCAGTATTTT.

CDR3: CASSIDEIGDYNSPLHF. The CDR3 DNA follows: TGTGCCAGTAGTATAGACGAGATAGGGGACTATAATTCACCCCTCCACTTT. The chain combines TRBV19 with TRBJ1-6; tentative D call: TRBD1 (5 bases). The CDR3 loop spans 17 amino acids. Between the trimmed V and J ends, which lost 0 bases and 3 bases, there was a span of 12 bases. The germline V gene encodes CDR1 LNHDA and CDR2 SQIVND (reference sequence). Supplemented by reference TRBV19 and TRBJ1-6, the full variable domain reads DGGITQSPKYLFRKEGQNVTLSCEQNLNHDAMYWYRQDPGQGLRLIYYSQIVNDFQKGDIAEGYSVSREKKESFPLTVTSAQKNPTAFYLCASSIDEIGDYNSPLHFGNGTRLTVT.

The chain recombines TRBV5-6 with TRBJ2-1; 7 positions agree with TRBD2. Trimming cost V 4 bases and J 2 bases; bases outside gene matches: 6. Germline V gene lookup returns CDR1 SGHDT and CDR2 YYEEEE. The CDR3 consists of 15 residues. The CDR3 nucleotides are TGTGCCAGCAGCCAACGGGGGGTGACCTACAATGAGCAGTTCTTC. Its translation: CASSQRGVTYNEQFF.

The rearrangement links TRBV12-3 or TRBV12-4 to TRBJ1-5; D remains ambiguous. V lost 7 bases, J lost 4 bases, and 11 bases lay in between. This CDR3 is built from 13 residues. The CDR3 region has the DNA TGTGCCAGCACCCTAGACCCGAATCAGCCCCAGCATTTT. Amino acids: CASTLDPNQPQHF.

This chain uses TRBV5-1 with TRBJ2-3, with TRBD2 matching over 8 bases. Germline loops: CDR1 SGHRS, CDR2 YFSETQ. The V and J ends lost 0 bases and 6 bases, in that order; junction bases with no gene match: 6. CDR3 length: 15 residues. The CDR3 nucleotides read TGCGCCAGCAGCTTGGAAGCGGGGGCAGGGGATACGCAGTATTTT. Amino acid sequence: CASSLEAGAGDTQYF.

This chain joins TRBV12-3 or TRBV12-4 and TRBJ1-1; 11 bases line up with TRBD1. The CDR3 contains 13 residues. Trimming removed 7 bases from V and 6 bases from J; junction bases left unmatched: 4. CDR3 coding DNA: TGTGCCAGCAAAGGACAGGGGGCAGCTGAAGCTTTCTTT. Protein: CASKGQGAAEAFF.

The chain is built from TRBV6-2 or TRBV6-3 and TRBJ1-2; weak D call: TRBD1 (6 bases). The CDR3 is made up of 16 amino acids. Trimming removed 4 bases from V and 1 base from J, with 16 bases in between. CDR1 and CDR2 (germline): MNHEY, SVGEGT. In DNA, the CDR3 is TGTGCCAGCAGTTCAAACCGGGACACCGTTAACTATGGCTACACCTTC. Protein sequence: CASSSNRDTVNYGYTF.

The chain combines TRBV6-5 with TRBJ1-6, with D maybe TRBD1 (5 bases). The germline gives CDR1 MNHEY, CDR2 SVGAGI. The CDR3 covers 16 residues. V lost 0 bases and J 10 bases, leaving 16 bases between the germline ends. The chain's CDR3 is CASSYSTYRFMSPLHF. The CDR3 DNA is TGTGCCAGCAGTTACTCGACCTACAGGTTTATGTCACCCCTCCACTTT.

The chain is built from TRBV30 and TRBJ1-6, with D maybe TRBD1 (6 bases). V lost 3 bases and J lost 7, with 16 bases in between. The germline V gene encodes CDR1 GTSNPN and CDR2 SVGIG (reference sequence). This CDR3 is built from 15 residues. This chain's CDR3 is CAWRGPTGTNSPLHF. The CDR3 DNA sequence: TGTGCCTGGAGGGGGCCGACAGGCACGAATTCACCCCTCCACTTT.

This clone was observed at least ten times. The V call is TRBV2, the J call TRBJ2-7; D is uncertain. V was cut by 8 bases and J by 4 bases, with 9 bases left in between. Germline CDR1 is SNHLY and CDR2 is FYNNEI. The CDR3 consists of 11 residues. The CDR3 loop is CASVFRYEQYF. The CDR3, as DNA: TGTGCCAGCGTTTTTCGGTACGAGCAGTACTTC.

This chain joins TRBV6-5 and TRBJ2-7; D is perhaps TRBD1 (6 bases). Per germline, CDR1 MNHEY and CDR2 SVGAGI. The CDR3 has 13 amino acids. With 6 bases removed from V and 2 bases from J, the gap between germline ends came to 11 bases. CDR3 sequence reads: CASSRDIAYEQYF. In nucleotides, the CDR3 is TGTGCCAGCAGCCGGGACATCGCCTACGAGCAGTACTTC.

This chain connects TRBV10-3 to TRBJ1-4; TRBD1 agrees at 7 bases. Germline CDR1 and CDR2: ENHRY and SYGVKD. The CDR3 runs to 15 residues. The V and J ends lost 6 bases and 4 bases, in that order; junction bases with no gene match: 8. CDR3 in amino acids: CAIRDPGQSNEKLFF. In DNA form, the CDR3 reads TGTGCCATCAGGGATCCGGGACAGAGTAATGAAAAACTGTTTTTT.

This clone was seen a single time. V is TRBV4-1 and J is TRBJ1-2; a weak D match, TRBD1 (6 bases). The CDR3 spans 16 residues. The germline gives CDR1 MGHRA, CDR2 YSYEKL. Deletions cut 1 base from V and 6 bases from J, with 18 bases between. The CDR3 spells CASSQVRDTDSDGYTF. In DNA form, the CDR3 reads TGCGCCAGCAGCCAAGTCCGGGACACCGATTCCGATGGCTACACCTTC.

The gene calls are TRBV30 and TRBJ2-3, with D possibly being TRBD2 (5 bases). Trimming stripped 0 bases from V and 1 base from J, with 8 bases between. The CDR3 covers 14 residues. Germline V gene sequence: CDR1 GTSNPN, CDR2 SVGIG (reference sequence). The CDR3 DNA follows: TGTGCCTGGAGTGTACCCGGGGGCACAGATACGCAGTATTTT. Protein product: CAWSVPGGTDTQYF.

This chain joins TRBV24-1 and TRBJ2-2; 9 nucleotides line up with TRBD2. Germline CDR1 and CDR2: KGHDR and SFDVKD. The CDR3 extends over 16 amino acids. V lost 2 bases, J lost 7 bases, and 7 bases stayed unmatched. The CDR3 bases are TGTGCCACCAGTGATTCTGGCGGGGGGGCGATCGGGGAGCTGTTTTTT. Its translation: CATSDSGGGAIGELFF.

V usage is TRBV2 and J usage is TRBJ2-3; 8 positions agree with TRBD1. Per the germline V gene, CDR1 is SNHLY and CDR2 is FYNNEI. V was pared by 5 bases and J by 6 bases, with 7 bases of the junction left unmatched. The CDR3 spans 14 residues. The CDR3 here is CASSNRGIHDTQYF. DNA of the CDR3: TGTGCCAGCAGTAACAGGGGGATCCATGATACGCAGTATTTT.

The genes are TRBV12-3 or TRBV12-4 and TRBJ1-2, with a tentative D call TRBD1 (6 bases). The CDR3 has 11 residues. Trimming pared 4 bases from V and 13 bases from J, leaving 13 bases between. The CDR3 sequence is CASSSRQACTF. CDR3 DNA: TGTGCCAGCAGTTCTAGACAGGCATGCACCTTC.

This clone was seen a handful of times. The rearrangement joins TRBV20-1 to TRBJ2-3; 7 bases are a match to TRBD2. The CDR3 spans 15 residues. Germline values: CDR1 DFQATT, CDR2 SNEGSKA (reference sequence). V was clipped by 3 bases and J by 2 bases; unmatched bases: 8. Here the CDR3 DNA reads TGCAGTGCTAGTATCCAGCGGGGAGCCACAGATACGCAGTATTTT. Its translation is CSASIQRGATDTQYF.